Below are 30 T cell receptor beta chains sequenced from a single sample in a study of blood T cells in healthy people across ages (dated by TCRdb to between 2015 and 2016). The library relied on 5' RACE. The second PCR ran for about 6 to 11 cycles and used a J-beta primer mix along with a sample-barcoded 5' primer. Starting from the raw public reads, TCRdb applied fastp trimming at Q25, assembled clones with MiXCR and retained in-frame beta chains. Under each unique CDR3 protein, matching rows form one entry showing the most common genes and DNA. In this sample the table shows some 1,800,000 distinct CDR3 sequences, about two fifths of which occur a single time. The top ten clonotypes cover roughly 24% of the sample. Sequenced: blood. These receptors all stem from a human donor in good health.

In regard to this clonotype: The junction departs from the called germline gene at one end, perhaps through a read error. This chain uses TRBV6-2 or TRBV6-3 with TRBJ2-1; 8 bases are shared with TRBD2. The CDR3 is 16 residues long. CDR1 MNHEY and CDR2 SVGEGT come from the germline V gene. The CDR3 DNA reads as TGTACCAGCAGTTATGACCCGGGACTAGTTTCCAATGAGCAGTTCTTC. Protein product: CTSSYDPGLVSNEQFF.

This chain links TRBV20-1 with TRBJ2-1; D is possibly TRBD2 (5 bases). Trimming left V 4 bases short and J 6 bases short, with 13 bases between. In germline, CDR1 is DFQATT, CDR2 SNEGSKA (reference sequence). The CDR3 loop spans 13 amino acids. CDR3 residues: CSATFRDLNEQFF. Written as DNA, the CDR3 is TGCAGTGCTACTTTCCGGGATCTCAATGAGCAGTTCTTC.

The V and J genes are TRBV7-2 and TRBJ2-7, with D perhaps TRBD2 (6 bases). The germline CDR1 and CDR2 sequences are SGHTA and FQGNSA. The CDR3 totals 15 residues. Trimming removed 3 bases from V and 6 bases from J, with 18 bases in between. CDR3 sequence: CASSLDLKGGTEQYF. The CDR3 DNA follows: TGTGCCAGCAGCTTGGACCTAAAGGGAGGAACCGAGCAGTACTTC.

As DNA, the CDR3 is TGCAGTGCTAGAGATAATCGTTATGGCTACACCTTC. Its protein is CSARDNRYGYTF. The chain uses TRBV20-1 and TRBJ1-2; D remains ambiguous. Per germline, CDR1 DFQATT and CDR2 SNEGSKA (reference sequence). The CDR3 is 12 amino acids. Trimming shortened V by 0 bases and J by 5 bases, and 7 bases separated the two germline ends.

This clonotype occurred a few times. The chain employs TRBV12-3 or TRBV12-4 and TRBJ1-5; D is undetermined. V lost 3 bases, J lost 7 bases, and 10 bases lay in between. This CDR3 region has 13 residues. The CDR3: CASSFEGWQPQHF. For the CDR3, the DNA is TGTGCCAGCAGTTTTGAGGGTTGGCAGCCCCAGCATTTT.

The V call is TRBV6-2 or TRBV6-3, the J call TRBJ2-4, with D possibly matching TRBD2 (5 bases). The J call is uncertain, as TRBJ2-7 better fits the DNA end. Germline V gene data show CDR1 as MNHEY and CDR2 as SVGEGT. The length of the CDR3 is 19 residues. Here the CDR3 reads CASSYSTGIAQDLSYEQYF. DNA for the CDR3: TGTGCCAGCAGTTACTCGACGGGAATAGCCCAGGACCTCTCCTACGAGCAGTACTTC.

This clonotype was found a few times. The chain is built from TRBV6-2 or TRBV6-3 and TRBJ1-1, with 7 bases identical to TRBD1. The CDR3 has 16 residues. CDR1 and CDR2 from the germline V gene are MNHEY and SVGEGT. Trimming at V came to 5 bases and at J to 7 bases, leaving 16 bases not matched to a gene. The CDR3 spells CASSRQGIVASNEAFF. The DNA for the CDR3 is TGTGCCAGCAGTCGACAGGGTATAGTGGCGTCCAATGAAGCTTTCTTT.

The CDR3 spells CSARARYNQPQHF. CDR3 bases: TGCAGTGCTCGTGCGAGGTACAATCAGCCCCAGCATTTT. The chain employs TRBV20-1 and TRBJ1-5; D uncertain. The CDR3 runs 13 residues. V was shortened by 5 bases and J by 3 bases, with 11 bases between the two germline ends. The V gene's germline CDR1 is DFQATT and CDR2 SNEGSKA (reference sequence).

The chain is built from TRBV11-2 and TRBJ2-7; no reliable D call. Germline lookup yields CDR1 SGHAT and CDR2 FQNNGV. V lost 0 bases to trimming and J lost 2 bases, with 11 bases between them. This CDR3 is built from 15 residues. The CDR3 DNA follows: TGTGCCAGCAGCTTAGAACCCCTCCTCGCCTACGAGCAGTACTTC. This translates into CASSLEPLLAYEQYF.

The chain uses TRBV7-2 and TRBJ2-3; D unclear. Deletions cut 4 bases from V and 2 bases from J, with 7 bases between. The CDR3 totals 13 residues. Germline loops: CDR1 SGHTA, CDR2 FQGNSA. The DNA of the CDR3 is TGTGCCAGCAGCTCTAGATACACAGATACGCAGTATTTT. This encodes CASSSRYTDTQYF.

This clonotype was counted only a few times. The chain joins TRBV29-1 to TRBJ1-2, with TRBD1 matching 8 bases. The CDR3 extends over 13 amino acids. With V trimmed by 2 bases and J by 4 bases, 3 bases remained unmatched. Germline V CDR1 and CDR2: SQVTM, ANQGSEA. The CDR3: CSVEPDRAYGYTF. In DNA, the CDR3 is TGCAGCGTTGAACCGGACAGGGCCTATGGCTACACCTTC.

The chain carries TRBV20-1 and TRBJ2-4; the D is unclear. The end of the DNA is better explained by TRBJ2-7, so the J call may be wrong. The length of the CDR3 is 14 residues. CDR1 is DFQATT, CDR2 SNEGSKA, per germline (reference sequence). CDR3 in DNA: TGCAGTGCTAGAGATTCGAGTTATCCCTACGAGCAGTACTTC. This encodes CSARDSSYPYEQYF.

This clonotype showed up just a few times. The chain has TRBV6-5 and TRBJ2-7; 8 bases align to TRBD1. The germline gives CDR1 MNHEY, CDR2 SVGAGI. J was trimmed by 5 bases and V by 5 bases; bases with no gene match: 5. CDR3 length equals 13 residues. CDR3 loop: CASSRQGTNEQYF. The CDR3 region has the DNA TGTGCCAGCAGTCGACAGGGGACCAACGAGCAGTACTTC.

The table lists this clonotype with a few counts. The chain combines TRBV7-2 with TRBJ1-4; no clear D gene. This CDR3 is built from 17 residues. Trimming took off 2 bases at V and 4 bases at J, with 17 bases between the two ends. CDR1 and CDR2 from the germline V gene are SGHTA and FQGNSA. CDR3 nucleotide sequence: TGTGCCAGCAGCTTAAAGAAATGGGCTGGCTTTAATGAAAAACTGTTTTTT. This gives the protein CASSLKKWAGFNEKLFF.

This clonotype was counted ten times or more. The gene calls are TRBV7-2 and TRBJ2-7; D may be TRBD2 (5 bases). The CDR3 spans 13 residues. Trimming shortened V by 5 bases and J by 0 bases, and 8 bases separated the two germline ends. Germline V gives CDR1 SGHTA, CDR2 FQGNSA. DNA of the CDR3: TGTGCCAGCAGCGCCACTAGCTCCTACGAGCAGTACTTC. It translates to CASSATSSYEQYF.

This clonotype occurred a few times. The V call is TRBV29-1, the J call TRBJ2-1; 7 bases line up with TRBD1. The CDR3 runs to 13 residues. CDR1 and CDR2 from the germline V gene are SQVTM and ANQGSEA. V was pared by 3 bases and J by 7 bases, with 6 bases of the junction left unmatched. For the CDR3, the DNA is TGCAGCGTTGAGTCAGGGGGAAGGAATGAGCAGTTCTTC. Residues: CSVESGGRNEQFF.

This chain links TRBV12-3 or TRBV12-4 with TRBJ1-4; tentatively, D is TRBD1 (5 bases). The CDR3 is 12 residues long. V was shortened by 6 bases and J by 11 bases, with 13 bases between the two germline ends. The CDR3 nucleotides are TGTGCCAGCAGCTGGGGGAGTCCTAAACTGTTTTTT. Protein sequence: CASSWGSPKLFF.

The genes are TRBV11-2 and TRBJ2-7; D ambiguous. The CDR3 is 14 residues long. With 5 bases removed from V and 1 base from J, the gap between germline ends came to 12 bases. Per germline, CDR1 SGHAT and CDR2 FQNNGV. The DNA for the CDR3 is TGTGCCAGCAGCCCTCGGGCGGAGTCCTACGAGCAGTACTTC. This translates into CASSPRAESYEQYF.

The V and J genes are TRBV20-1 and TRBJ2-1; tentative D call: TRBD2 (5 bases). The CDR3 has 13 residues. The V gene's germline CDR1 is DFQATT and CDR2 SNEGSKA (reference sequence). With 0 bases removed from V and 8 bases from J, the gap between germline ends came to 11 bases. The CDR3 here is CSARDGYGDEQFF. The CDR3, as DNA: TGCAGTGCTAGAGACGGCTACGGGGATGAGCAGTTCTTC.

This clonotype appeared a few times. The rearrangement links TRBV6-5 to TRBJ2-7; TRBD2 is a possible D gene (7 bases). Germline CDR1 is MNHEY and CDR2 is SVGAGI. CDR3 length equals 15 residues. V shed 0 bases and J shed 2 bases, with 11 bases lying between them. CDR3 amino acids: CASSYSRGGTYEQYF. The CDR3 DNA follows: TGTGCCAGCAGTTACTCGAGGGGGGGCACCTACGAGCAGTACTTC.

This clonotype was seen more than once but under ten times. V is TRBV12-3 or TRBV12-4 and J is TRBJ2-1; D perhaps matches TRBD2 (6 bases). CDR3 length: 13 amino acids. The V gene lost 6 bases and the J gene lost 6 bases, with 12 bases spanning the gap. This chain's CDR3 is CASSPGLINEQFF. The DNA of the CDR3 is TGTGCCAGCAGCCCCGGACTAATCAATGAGCAGTTCTTC.

In this sample, this clonotype turned up a few times. The chain uses TRBV20-1 and TRBJ2-7; perhaps D is TRBD1 or TRBD2 (6 bases each). The CDR3 has 16 residues. V lost 0 bases to trimming and J lost 2 bases, with 17 bases between them. The germline CDR1 and CDR2 sequences are DFQATT and SNEGSKA (reference sequence). The CDR3, as DNA: TGCAGTGCTAGAGATTCCGGTAGGGGGGTAACCTACGAGCAGTACTTC. It codes for CSARDSGRGVTYEQYF.

The chain carries TRBV7-9 and TRBJ1-4; 7 bases match TRBD1. Germline V CDR1 and CDR2: SEHNR, FQNEAQ (reference sequence). V dropped 4 bases and J dropped 7; count of bases not matched to a gene: 18. The CDR3 has 18 residues. The CDR3 loop reads CASSYYGTALPGGEKLFF. The DNA of the CDR3 is TGTGCCAGCAGCTACTACGGGACAGCCTTACCTGGGGGTGAAAAACTGTTTTTT.

The chain joins TRBV5-1 to TRBJ2-5; a weak D match, TRBD1 (6 bases). The ends were cut back, 0 bases at V and 5 bases at J, with 14 bases in the middle. CDR1 is SGHRS and CDR2 is YFSETQ in the germline V gene. This CDR3 has 15 amino acids. CDR3 DNA sequence: TGCGCCAGCAGCTTGGCGGTAGGGGGAGCGGAGACCCAGTACTTC. It translates to CASSLAVGGAETQYF.

About this clonotype: The junction shows a germline mismatch at one end, possibly a read error. The J gene is TRBJ2-6, the V gene TRBV4-3; no clear D gene. This CDR3 comprises 17 residues. The germline CDR1 and CDR2 sequences are LGHNA and YSLEER. The CDR3 sequence: CASNQDRMGLRANVLTF. CDR3 nucleotide sequence: TGCGCCAGCAACCAAGATCGAATGGGGTTGCGAGCCAACGTCCTGACTTTC.

This clonotype was picked up a small number of times. The rearrangement joins TRBV7-2 to TRBJ1-6; weak D call: TRBD1 (5 bases). V gave up 1 base and J gave up 13 bases, with 8 bases separating them. The germline V gene has CDR1 SGHTA and CDR2 FQGNSA. This CDR3 is built from 12 residues. The CDR3 is CASSLEEGPLHF. As DNA, the CDR3 is TGTGCCAGCAGCTTAGAGGAGGGGCCCCTCCACTTT.

This chain connects TRBV7-9 to TRBJ2-5, with TRBD1 matching 10 bases. V gave up 7 bases and J gave up 4 bases; unmatched junction bases: 9. Germline loops: CDR1 SEHNR, CDR2 FQNEAQ (reference sequence). The CDR3 spans 15 residues. Here the CDR3 reads CASTPRDRGGETQYF. CDR3 DNA: TGTGCCAGCACCCCAAGGGACAGGGGAGGAGAGACCCAGTACTTC.

The sample holds many counts of this clonotype. The V call is TRBV2, the J call TRBJ1-1, with 7 bases identical to TRBD1. The CDR3 runs to 13 residues. The V gene end was trimmed by 4 bases and the J gene end by 1 base; junction bases not matched to a gene: 0. Germline V lookup: CDR1 SNHLY, CDR2 FYNNEI. The CDR3 DNA follows: TGTGCCAGCAGTGGACAGGGGAACACTGAAGCTTTCTTT. Amino acid sequence: CASSGQGNTEAFF.

This clonotype showed up just a few times. This chain joins TRBV6-6 and TRBJ2-4; D is possibly TRBD1 or TRBD2 (5 bases each). The CDR3 covers 12 residues. The V gene's germline CDR1 is MNHNY and CDR2 SVGAGI (reference sequence). V lost 7 bases, J lost 11 bases, and 15 bases lay in between. The CDR3 DNA sequence: TGTGCCAGCAATCCTGGGACCTCAGTTCAGTACTTC. Translation gives CASNPGTSVQYF.

The chain carries TRBV29-1 and TRBJ1-1; D is uncertain. Germline CDR1 reads SQVTM; CDR2 reads ANQGSEA. V lost 4 bases to trimming and J lost 4 bases, with 10 bases between them. The CDR3 extends over 12 amino acids. CDR3 sequence: CSVVVYSTEAFF. Written as DNA, the CDR3 is TGCAGCGTTGTGGTCTACTCCACTGAAGCTTTCTTT.